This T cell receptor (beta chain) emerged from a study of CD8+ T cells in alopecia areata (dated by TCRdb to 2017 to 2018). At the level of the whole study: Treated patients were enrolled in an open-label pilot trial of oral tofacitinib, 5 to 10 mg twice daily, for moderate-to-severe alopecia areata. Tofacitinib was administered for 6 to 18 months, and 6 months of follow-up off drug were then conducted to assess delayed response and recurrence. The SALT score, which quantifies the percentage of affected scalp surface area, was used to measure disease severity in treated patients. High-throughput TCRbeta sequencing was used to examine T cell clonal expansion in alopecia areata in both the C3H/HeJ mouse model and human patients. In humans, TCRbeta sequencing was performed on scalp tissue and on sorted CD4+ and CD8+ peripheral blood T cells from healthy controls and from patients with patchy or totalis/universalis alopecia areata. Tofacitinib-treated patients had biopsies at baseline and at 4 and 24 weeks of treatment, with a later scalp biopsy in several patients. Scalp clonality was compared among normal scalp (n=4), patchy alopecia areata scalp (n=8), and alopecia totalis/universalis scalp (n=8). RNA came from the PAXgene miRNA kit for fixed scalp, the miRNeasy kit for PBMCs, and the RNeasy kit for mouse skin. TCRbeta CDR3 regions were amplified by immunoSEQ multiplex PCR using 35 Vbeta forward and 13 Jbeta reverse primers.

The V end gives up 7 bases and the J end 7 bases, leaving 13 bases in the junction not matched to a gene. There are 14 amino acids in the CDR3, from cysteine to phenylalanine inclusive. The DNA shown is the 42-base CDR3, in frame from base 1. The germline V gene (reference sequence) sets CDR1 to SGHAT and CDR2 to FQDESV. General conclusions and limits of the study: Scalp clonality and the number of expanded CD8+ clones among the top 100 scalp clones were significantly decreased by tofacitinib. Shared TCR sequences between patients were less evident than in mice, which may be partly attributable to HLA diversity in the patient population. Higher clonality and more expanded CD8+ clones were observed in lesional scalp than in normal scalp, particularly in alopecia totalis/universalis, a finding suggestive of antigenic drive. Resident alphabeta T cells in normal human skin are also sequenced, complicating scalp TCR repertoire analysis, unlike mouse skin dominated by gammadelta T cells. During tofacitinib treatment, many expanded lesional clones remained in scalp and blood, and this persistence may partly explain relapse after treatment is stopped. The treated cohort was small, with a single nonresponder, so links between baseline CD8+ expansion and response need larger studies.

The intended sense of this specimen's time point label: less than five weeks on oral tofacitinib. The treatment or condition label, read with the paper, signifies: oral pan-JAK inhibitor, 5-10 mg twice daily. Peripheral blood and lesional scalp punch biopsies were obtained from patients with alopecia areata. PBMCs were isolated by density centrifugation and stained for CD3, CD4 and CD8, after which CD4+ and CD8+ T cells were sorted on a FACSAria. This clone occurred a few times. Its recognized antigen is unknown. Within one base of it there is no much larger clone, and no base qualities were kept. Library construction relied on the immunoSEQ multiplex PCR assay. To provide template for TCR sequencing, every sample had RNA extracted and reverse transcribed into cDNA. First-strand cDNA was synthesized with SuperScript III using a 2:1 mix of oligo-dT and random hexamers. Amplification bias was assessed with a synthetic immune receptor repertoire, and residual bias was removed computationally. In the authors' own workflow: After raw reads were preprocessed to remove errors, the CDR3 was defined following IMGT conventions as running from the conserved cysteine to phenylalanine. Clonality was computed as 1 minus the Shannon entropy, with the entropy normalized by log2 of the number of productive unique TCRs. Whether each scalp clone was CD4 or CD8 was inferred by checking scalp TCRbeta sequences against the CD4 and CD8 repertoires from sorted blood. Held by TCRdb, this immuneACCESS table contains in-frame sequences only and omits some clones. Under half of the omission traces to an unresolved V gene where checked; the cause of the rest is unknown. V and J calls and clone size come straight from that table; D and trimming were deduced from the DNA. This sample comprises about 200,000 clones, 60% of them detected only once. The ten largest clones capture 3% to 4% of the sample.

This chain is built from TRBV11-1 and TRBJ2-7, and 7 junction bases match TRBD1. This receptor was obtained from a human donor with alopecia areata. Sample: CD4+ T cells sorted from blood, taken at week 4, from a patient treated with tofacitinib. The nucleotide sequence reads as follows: TGTGCCAGCACTCGGGACAGAGGATCCCGGGAGCAGTACTTC. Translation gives CASTRDRGSREQYF.